This is a list of T cell receptor beta chains from one sample in a study of post-analysis software for immune sequencing data. TCRdb reprocessed the PCR reads via MiXCR and lists one record per CDR3 protein. The data show hundreds of thousands of distinct CDR3 sequences, with approximately 59% seen just once and 10% to 12% held by the top ten. Sample: blood. These receptors were collected from a girl aged 2 to 9 with multiple sclerosis. Both conserved end residues are part of each CDR3. Fields, in order: J gene, CDR3 length, D gene, clone size, V gene, CDR3 protein, CDR3 DNA. A D gene is named only where the DNA matches it firmly. Only part of the rows carry a size: once, few, many, or a class if the clone is expanded.

TRBJ2-5,14,TRBD1,once,TRBV7-2,CASSFQGDRETQYF,TGTGCCAGCAGCTTCCAGGGGGATAGAGAGACCCAGTACTTC
TRBJ1-2,18,-,-,TRBV7-9,CASSLTPLGQAYNYGYTF,TGTGCCAGCAGCCTTACCCCTTTAGGACAAGCTTATAACTATGGCTACACCTTC
TRBJ1-6,16,-,-,TRBV5-1,CASSLEPYDSGSPLHF,TGCGCCAGCAGCTTGGAACCGTATGATTCTGGTTCACCCCTCCACTTT
TRBJ2-3,15,-,once,TRBV6-5,CASSSSNTGTDTQYF,TGTGCCAGCAGTTCCTCTAACACAGGCACAGATACGCAGTATTTT
TRBJ1-1,13,-,few,TRBV5-1,CASKTGMNTEAFF,TGCGCCAGCAAGACGGGGATGAACACTGAAGCTTTCTTT
TRBJ2-3,14,-,-,TRBV5-1,CASLPGTPTDTQYF,TGCGCCAGCCTTCCTGGGACACCCACAGATACGCAGTATTTT
TRBJ2-1,15,TRBD1,-,TRBV5-6,CASSLVGTGVNEQFF,TGTGCCAGCAGCTTGGTTGGGACAGGGGTCAATGAGCAGTTCTTC
TRBJ2-1,13,TRBD2,-,TRBV5-1,CASRKRESDEQFF,TGCGCCAGCAGGAAGCGGGAGAGCGATGAGCAGTTCTTC
TRBJ2-7,16,-,few,TRBV7-9,CASSGAPLAPAYEQYF,TGTGCCAGCAGCGGGGCCCCCCTGGCCCCGGCCTACGAGCAGTACTTC
TRBJ2-3,15,TRBD2,-,TRBV15,CATSVLAGGPDTQYF,TGTGCCACCAGCGTCTTAGCGGGGGGGCCTGATACGCAGTATTTT
TRBJ2-1,11,-,once,TRBV20-1,CSLHHYNEQFF,TGCAGTCTGCACCATTACAATGAGCAGTTCTTC
TRBJ2-1,14,-,-,TRBV27,CASSRPDFYNEQFF,TGTGCCAGCAGTCGGCCGGACTTCTACAATGAGCAGTTCTTC
TRBJ2-1,16,-,once,TRBV12-3/TRBV12-4,CASSHAGTVNYNEQFF,TGTGCCAGCAGTCATGCCGGGACGGTGAACTACAATGAGCAGTTCTTC
TRBJ2-4,13,-,-,TRBV6-2/TRBV6-3,CASSTRDTPKQYF,TGTGCCAGCAGTACCCGGGACACACCAAAGCAGTACTTC
TRBJ2-5,15,TRBD2,once,TRBV7-2,CASSFIAGTEETQYF,TGTGCCAGCAGCTTCATAGCGGGGACGGAAGAGACCCAGTACTTC
TRBJ2-7,12,-,-,TRBV15,CATSRSEGEQYF,TGTGCCACCAGCAGATCTGAGGGGGAGCAGTACTTC
TRBJ2-7,16,TRBD2,-,TRBV7-3,CASIRKREVPSYEQYF,TGTGCCAGCATCAGAAAGCGGGAGGTCCCCTCCTACGAGCAGTACTTC
TRBJ2-4,16,-,few,TRBV27,CASSSRIILAKNIQYF,TGTGCCAGCAGTTCGCGGATCATCCTAGCCAAAAACATTCAGTACTTC
TRBJ2-7,15,-,-,TRBV7-9,CASSLVSGETYEQYF,TGTGCCAGCAGCTTAGTTTCTGGGGAGACCTACGAGCAGTACTTC
TRBJ2-2,11,-,-,TRBV11-2,CASRGPGELFF,TGTGCCAGCAGAGGGCCCGGGGAGCTGTTTTTT
TRBJ1-2,15,TRBD1,-,TRBV29-1,CSVEADGQGANGYTF,TGCAGCGTTGAAGCGGATGGACAGGGGGCAAATGGCTACACCTTC
TRBJ2-3,13,-,-,TRBV12-3/TRBV12-4,CASVWGNTDTQYF,TGTGCCAGCGTATGGGGAAACACAGATACGCAGTATTTT
TRBJ1-5,14,TRBD1,-,TRBV30,CAWTLTGRNRPQHF,TGTGCCTGGACTTTGACAGGGCGCAATCGGCCCCAGCATTTT
TRBJ2-3,16,TRBD1,once,TRBV7-8,CASSLSGTALPDTQYF,TGTGCCAGCAGCTTATCGGGGACAGCTCTACCAGATACGCAGTATTTT
TRBJ2-1,15,-,few,TRBV12-3/TRBV12-4,CASGTRQNLYNEQFF,TGTGCCAGCGGCACGAGGCAGAATCTCTACAATGAGCAGTTCTTC
TRBJ1-1,18,-,few,TRBV7-8,CASSLEDSPSRPDTEAFF,TGTGCCAGCAGCTTAGAGGACAGTCCCTCCCGCCCAGACACTGAAGCTTTCTTT
TRBJ1-1,13,-,few,TRBV29-1,CSVEGGGGTEAFF,TGCAGCGTTGAAGGGGGCGGGGGGACTGAAGCTTTCTTT
TRBJ1-4,15,TRBD1,-,TRBV6-6,CASSSDRATNEKLFF,TGTGCCAGCAGTTCCGACAGGGCAACTAATGAAAAACTGTTTTTT
TRBJ1-1,14,TRBD1,-,TRBV29-1,CSARWTGRNTEAFF,TGCAGCGCCCGCTGGACAGGCCGGAACACTGAAGCTTTCTTT
TRBJ1-1,15,TRBD1,-,TRBV28,CASSLAGTGETEAFF,TGTGCCAGCAGTCTAGCCGGGACAGGAGAAACTGAAGCTTTCTTT
TRBJ2-5,12,-,-,TRBV7-9,CASSTPVETQYF,TGTGCCAGCAGCACTCCTGTAGAGACCCAGTACTTC
TRBJ2-5,14,-,-,TRBV12-3/TRBV12-4,CASTWDGYQETQYF,TGTGCCAGCACCTGGGACGGGTACCAAGAGACCCAGTACTTC
TRBJ1-6,16,-,-,TRBV12-3/TRBV12-4,CASSLEVGRYNSPLHF,TGTGCCAGCAGTTTAGAAGTGGGACGGTATAATTCACCCCTCCACTTT
TRBJ2-3,15,-,once,TRBV7-2,CASSYQQGWGDTQYF,TGTGCCAGCAGCTATCAACAGGGTTGGGGAGATACGCAGTATTTT
TRBJ2-3,16,TRBD2,-,TRBV25-1,CASSEVWDYRRDTQYF,TGTGCCAGCAGTGAAGTGTGGGACTACCGCCGTGATACGCAGTATTTT
TRBJ1-1,13,TRBD1,-,TRBV27,CASSSDRAPEAFF,TGTGCCAGCAGTAGTGACAGGGCCCCTGAAGCTTTCTTT
TRBJ2-1,15,TRBD1,-,TRBV24-1,CATGDSGTGGLEQFF,TGTGCCACCGGAGACTCCGGGACAGGGGGCCTTGAGCAGTTCTTC
TRBJ2-7,14,TRBD1,-,TRBV20-1,CSARRTGTAYEQYF,TGCAGTGCTAGGCGGACAGGGACCGCCTACGAGCAGTACTTC
TRBJ2-7,15,-,-,TRBV3-1,CASSQEGAGSYEQYF,TGTGCCAGCAGCCAAGAGGGGGCGGGCTCCTACGAGCAGTACTTC
TRBJ2-1,14,TRBD1,-,TRBV10-3,CAIRGQGVHNEQFF,TGTGCCATCCGGGGACAGGGCGTACACAATGAGCAGTTCTTC
TRBJ1-2,14,TRBD1,-,TRBV20-1,CSALGTGYRYGYTF,TGCAGTGCCTTGGGGACAGGGTACCGATATGGCTACACCTTC
TRBJ2-1,16,-,few,TRBV5-1,CASSHLSGGSYNEQFF,TGCGCCAGCAGCCACCTATCCGGGGGCTCCTACAATGAGCAGTTCTTC
TRBJ2-1,17,TRBD2,-,TRBV10-2,CASKLTPLAGSYNEQFF,TGCGCCAGCAAACTGACCCCTCTAGCGGGGTCCTACAATGAGCAGTTCTTC